This T cell receptor beta chain was profiled in a study of blood T cell repertoires in COVID-19. Background on the study: The cDNA or gDNA used as material had been derived from T cells, B-cell-depleted T cells, or PBMCs.

CDR3 size: 13 residues. V lost 4 bases, J lost 1 base, and 7 bases lay in between. The V gene's germline CDR1 is SGHDN and CDR2 FVKESK. The repertoire was sequenced with immunoSEQ multiplex PCR; TCRdb's copy has only in-frame clones and lacks some. Of 130,000 to 150,000 clones listed, 82% are singletons. The TCR originated in a human donor with acute or convalescent COVID-19. The donor label of this sample is uncertain. The chain uses TRBV14 and TRBJ1-1; tentative D call: TRBD1 (5 bases). What was sequenced was peripheral blood. The CDR3 is CASSRQPNTEAFF. CDR3 nucleotides: TGTGCCAGCAGCCGACAGCCGAACACTGAAGCTTTCTTT. Based on the CDR3 plus reference TRBV14 and TRBJ1-1, the full variable domain is EAGVTQFPSHSVIEKGQTVTLRCDPISGHDNLYWYRRVMGKEIKFLLHFVKESKQDESGMPNNRFLAERTGGTYSTLKVQPAELEDSGVYFCASSRQPNTEAFFGQGTRLTVV.